One and the same sample provided the 22 T cell receptor beta chains below, sequenced in a study of identical twins. TCRdb fed the 5' RACE reads into MiXCR, producing one record per CDR3 protein. The top ten hold around 1.6% of the sample, which has about 810,000 distinct CDR3 sequences, roughly an eighth seen once. These sequences were also reported in another study, on yellow fever vaccine responses in identical twins.

The sequencing sample was made of PBMCs. These receptors all stem from a young woman in good health.

The table lists this clonotype with a few counts. This chain links TRBV24-1 with TRBJ2-1; TRBD2 aligns across 10 bases. The V segment lost 7 bases and the J segment 4 bases; nucleotides outside the gene matches: 21. Per germline, CDR1 KGHDR and CDR2 SFDVKD. This CDR3 is 20 amino acids long. The CDR3 sequence is CATSRSAGTGGTSAYNEQFF. CDR3 bases: TGTGCCACCAGCCGAAGCGCGGGGACAGGAGGGACTAGCGCATACAATGAGCAGTTCTTC.

The chain couples TRBV6-1 to TRBJ2-1; D assignment may be TRBD1 or TRBD2 (5 bases each). Germline V lookup: CDR1 MNHNS, CDR2 SASEGT. The CDR3 sequence is 14 residues long. V dropped 10 bases and J dropped 3 bases, with 16 bases sitting between them. CDR3 residues: CATRGERFYNEQFF. CDR3 bases: TGTGCCACCAGAGGGGAAAGATTCTACAATGAGCAGTTCTTC.

This clonotype appeared many times. The genes are TRBV10-3 and TRBJ1-5, with TRBD1 matching 9 bases. The CDR3 runs to 15 residues. V gave up 3 bases and J gave up 3 bases; unmatched junction bases: 3. Per germline, CDR1 ENHRY and CDR2 SYGVKD. The CDR3 spells CAISERDRDNQPQHF. The CDR3 DNA reads TGTGCCATCAGTGAAAGGGACAGGGACAATCAGCCCCAGCATTTT.

The chain couples TRBV10-3 to TRBJ1-4, with 7 bases that match TRBD1. Unmatched junction bases numbered 12, after V lost 5 bases and J lost 3 bases. This CDR3 has 17 amino acids. Germline V gives CDR1 ENHRY, CDR2 SYGVKD. The CDR3 DNA follows: TGTGCCATCAGTTCCGATACTAAGGGGGCAGCTAATGAAAAACTGTTTTTT. Translating gives CAISSDTKGAANEKLFF.

The V and J genes are TRBV3-1 and TRBJ1-1, with a tentative D call TRBD1 (5 bases). Trimming cost V 0 bases and J 10 bases, with 12 bases left between them. The germline CDR1 and CDR2 sequences are LGHDT and YNNKEL (reference sequence). The length of the CDR3 is 13 residues. The CDR3 DNA follows: TGTGCCAGCAGCCAAGAAGGGGATGGGACAGCTTTCTTT. Residues: CASSQEGDGTAFF.

The genes are TRBV5-1 and TRBJ2-7; TRBD2 agrees at 7 bases. The ends lost 6 bases at V and 2 bases at J; junction bases unmatched: 11. The germline gives CDR1 SGHRS, CDR2 YFSETQ. This CDR3 has 15 amino acids. Here the CDR3 DNA reads TGCGCCAGCACCATGGGGGGGACTCAGACCTACGAGCAGTACTTC. Protein sequence: CASTMGGTQTYEQYF.

This clonotype was counted a few times. The chain employs TRBV28 and TRBJ2-4; tentatively, D is TRBD2 (6 bases). CDR1 is MDHEN and CDR2 is SYDVKM in the germline V gene. With 5 bases removed from V and 0 bases from J, the gap between germline ends came to 14 bases. The CDR3 has 16 residues. CDR3 sequence: CASSPGGSVAKNIQYF. CDR3 nucleotide sequence: TGTGCCAGCAGTCCCGGGGGATCTGTAGCCAAAAACATTCAGTACTTC.

The chain joins TRBV19 to TRBJ2-1; possible D gene TRBD1, 6 bases. The CDR3 spans 17 residues. Germline V CDR1 and CDR2: LNHDA, SQIVND (reference sequence). V lost 3 bases and J 2 bases, leaving 17 bases between the germline ends. The CDR3 loop reads CASSIVGGRGPYNEQFF. The CDR3, as DNA: TGTGCCAGTAGTATTGTAGGTGGCAGGGGCCCCTACAATGAGCAGTTCTTC.

The table lists this clonotype with a few counts. The rearrangement joins TRBV12-3 or TRBV12-4 to TRBJ1-1, with unresolved D. V shed 5 bases and J shed 1 base, with 11 bases lying between them. The CDR3 totals 14 residues. CDR3 in amino acids: CASSIRVPNTEAFF. CDR3 DNA: TGTGCCAGCAGTATTAGGGTTCCGAACACTGAAGCTTTCTTT.

This clonotype has only a few counts. The CDR3 spells CASSSTPASNTGELFF. Here the CDR3 DNA reads TGTGCCAGCAGCTCGACACCCGCATCGAACACCGGGGAGCTGTTTTTT. V and J are TRBV7-2 and TRBJ2-2; D not resolved. Germline V gene lookup returns CDR1 SGHTA and CDR2 FQGNSA. The V gene lost 4 bases and the J gene lost 0 bases, with 12 bases spanning the gap. The CDR3 loop spans 16 amino acids.

The chain uses TRBV5-1 and TRBJ2-3; TRBD2 matches at 8 bases. The CDR3 has 17 amino acids. CDR1 SGHRS and CDR2 YFSETQ come from the germline V gene. Unmatched junction bases numbered 12, after V lost 2 bases and J lost 4 bases. As DNA, the CDR3 is TGCGCCAGCAGCTTATCAGCGGGGGCCCGGGAGGCAGATACGCAGTATTTT. This codes for CASSLSAGAREADTQYF.

The J gene is TRBJ1-1, the V gene TRBV18; 7 nucleotides line up with TRBD1. This CDR3 region has 15 residues. Germline trimming cut 4 bases from V and 3 bases from J; bases unmatched to any gene: 8. Germline V CDR1 and CDR2: KGHSH, LQKENI. CDR3 sequence: CASSLTTGMDTEAFF. The CDR3 coding sequence is TGTGCCAGCTCACTAACGACAGGGATGGACACTGAAGCTTTCTTT.

This chain links TRBV9 with TRBJ2-1, with a tentative D call TRBD2 (6 bases). The CDR3 loop spans 16 amino acids. V was trimmed by 0 bases and J by 0 bases, leaving 10 bases between them. Germline-derived CDR1 and CDR2 are SGDLS and YYNGEE. CDR3 in DNA: TGTGCCAGCAGCGTAGGTGGGGGACTCTCCTACAATGAGCAGTTCTTC. Translation: CASSVGGGLSYNEQFF.

CDR3 sequence reads: CASSLVFTRGTGELFF. CDR3 nucleotides: TGTGCCAGCAGCTTAGTATTCACCAGGGGCACCGGGGAGCTGTTTTTT. The chain couples TRBV7-2 to TRBJ2-2, with a possible D match to TRBD1 (6 bases). The V and J ends lost 1 base and 4 bases respectively, with 13 bases between them. The CDR3 runs 16 residues. Germline V lookup: CDR1 SGHTA, CDR2 FQGNSA.

This clonotype was detected ten times or more. The chain is built from TRBV6-1 and TRBJ1-5; perhaps TRBD1 as D (5 bases). V was shortened by 2 bases and J by 2 bases, with 10 bases between the two germline ends. Germline V gives CDR1 MNHNS, CDR2 SASEGT. The CDR3 is 15 amino acids. Written as DNA, the CDR3 is TGTGCCAGCAGTGAACAGGGAAGAGGCAATCAGCCCCAGCATTTT. It specifies CASSEQGRGNQPQHF.

This chain uses TRBV18 with TRBJ1-1; TRBD1 matches at 7 bases. Germline lookup yields CDR1 KGHSH and CDR2 LQKENI. V lost 1 base, J lost 4 bases, and 9 bases stayed unmatched. The CDR3 length is 16 residues. The CDR3 DNA reads as TGTGCCAGCTCACCACAGAGTCGGGCAGGGGGCACTGAAGCTTTCTTT. It codes for CASSPQSRAGGTEAFF. The entire variable domain, with the rest obtained from reference TRBV18 and TRBJ1-1, is as follows: NAGVMQNPRHLVRRRGQEARLRCSPMKGHSHVYWYRQLPEEGLKFMVYLQKENIIDESGMPKERFSAEFPKEGPSILRIQQVVRGDSAAYFCASSPQSRAGGTEAFFGQGTRLTVV.

This clonotype was seen many times. This chain connects TRBV7-8 to TRBJ2-3; 13 positions match TRBD2. Trimming took 3 bases from V and 5 from J; bases not matched to a gene: 5. CDR3 length equals 16 residues. CDR1 is SGHVS and CDR2 is FQNEAQ in the germline V gene. For the CDR3, the DNA is TGTGCCAGCAGCTTTGGACTAGCGGGAGTCGTAGATACGCAGTATTTT. As protein: CASSFGLAGVVDTQYF.

This clonotype came up a few times. The chain uses TRBV9 and TRBJ2-5; D uncertain. CDR3 length equals 13 residues. Between the trimmed V and J ends, which lost 4 bases and 5 bases, there was a span of 12 bases. Germline loops: CDR1 SGDLS, CDR2 YYNGEE. CDR3 in amino acids: CASSPAYPETQYF. CDR3 sequence (DNA): TGTGCCAGCAGCCCGGCCTATCCCGAGACCCAGTACTTC.

This clonotype was seen repeatedly, ten times or more. The rearrangement links TRBV24-1 to TRBJ2-5; D is ambiguous. Germline V lookup: CDR1 KGHDR, CDR2 SFDVKD. V lost 3 bases and J 2 bases, leaving 9 bases between the germline ends. This CDR3 contains 14 residues. The CDR3: CATSDADGQETQYF. DNA for the CDR3: TGTGCCACCAGTGATGCCGACGGGCAAGAGACCCAGTACTTC.

In this sample, this clonotype turned up a few times. The gene calls are TRBV2 and TRBJ2-2, with D possibly being TRBD1 (5 bases). Trimming stripped 4 bases from V and 7 bases from J, with 13 bases between. The CDR3 runs to 14 residues. Germline-derived CDR1 and CDR2 are SNHLY and FYNNEI. CDR3 residues: CASSGQLLGGELFF. In DNA, the CDR3 is TGTGCCAGCAGTGGACAGCTTTTGGGCGGGGAGCTGTTTTTT.

The rearrangement uses TRBV3-1 and TRBJ2-3; 7 bases fit TRBD2. The trim removed 2 bases at V and 3 bases at J, leaving 2 bases unmatched. Germline loops: CDR1 LGHDT, CDR2 YNNKEL (reference sequence). The CDR3 loop spans 14 amino acids. The DNA for the CDR3 is TGTGCCAGCAGCCAACGGACTAGAACAGATACGCAGTATTTT. It specifies CASSQRTRTDTQYF.

The V and J genes are TRBV20-1 and TRBJ1-4; no clear D. The CDR3 covers 14 residues. Trimming cost V 7 bases and J 0 bases, with 12 bases left between them. Germline values: CDR1 DFQATT, CDR2 SNEGSKA (reference sequence). The CDR3 here is CSVQDGSTNEKLFF. The CDR3 DNA is TGCAGTGTTCAGGACGGTTCAACTAATGAAAAACTGTTTTTT.